A single sample gave rise to the 14 T cell receptor beta chains below, sequenced in a study of blood T cells in healthy people across ages. Using a J-beta primer mix together with a sample-barcoded 5' primer, a second PCR was run for roughly 6 to 12 cycles. Using its own MiXCR run on the 5' RACE reads, TCRdb lists one record per CDR3 protein. Here the sample spans over 1,200,000 distinct CDR3 sequences, 59% being singletons. The material sequenced was blood. The receptors were sampled from a man between 18 and 29 years old in good health.

In nucleotides, the CDR3 is TGTGCCAGCAATTTCCTGACAGGGGGCCCCATGGATACGCAGTATTTT. Protein: CASNFLTGGPMDTQYF. The chain links TRBV27 to TRBJ2-3; 10 bases match TRBD1. Germline CDR1 MNHEY, CDR2 SMNVEV (reference sequence). V lost 7 bases and J lost 6; bases outside the gene matches: 13. CDR3 length: 16 amino acids.

This clonotype has only one observation. The V gene is TRBV4-1, the J gene TRBJ2-5; D call uncertain. The J call is doubtful: the DNA matches TRBJ2-7 better. This CDR3 comprises 13 residues. Germline CDR1 reads MGHRA; CDR2 reads YSYEKL. The DNA for the CDR3 is TGCGCCAGCAGCCAAGGGCCAACAACCGAGCAGTACTTC. It yields the protein CASSQGPTTEQYF.

This chain connects TRBV21-1 to TRBJ2-4; TRBD1, as called in the table, went unchecked against the DNA. TRBV21-1 is a listed pseudogene. CDR3 size: 12 residues. The CDR3 protein is CYEDRVSGEQYF. CDR3 nucleotide sequence: TGTTACGAGGACAGGGTCTCGGGGGAGCAGTACTTC.

This sequence joins TRBV20-1 and TRBJ1-4; no definite D call. The CDR3 sequence is 12 residues long. Germline CDR1 and CDR2: DFQATT and SNEGSKA (reference sequence). The ends were cut back, 6 bases at V and 10 bases at J, with 15 bases in the middle. CDR3 sequence: CSALTLRGKLFF. CDR3 in DNA: TGCAGTGCCCTGACTCTCCGGGGAAAACTGTTTTTT.

This chain uses TRBV7-2 with TRBJ1-1; a weak D match, TRBD1 (5 bases). Trimming took off 1 base at V and 7 bases at J, with 10 bases between the two ends. This CDR3 is built from 13 residues. Germline CDR1 is SGHTA and CDR2 is FQGNSA. For the CDR3, the DNA is TGTGCCAGCAGCTTAGTTAGGCAGGGTGAAGCTTTCTTT. Amino acids: CASSLVRQGEAFF.

The chain uses TRBV13 and TRBJ2-1; tentative D call: TRBD1 (7 bases). This CDR3 has 16 residues. From germline, CDR1 is PRHDT and CDR2 FYEKMQ (reference sequence). V lost 3 bases to trimming and J lost 0 bases, with 12 bases between them. CDR3 region: CASSFSQGGSYNEQFF. The CDR3 bases are TGTGCCAGCAGCTTCTCCCAGGGGGGCTCCTACAATGAGCAGTTCTTC.

Only a few counts were recorded for this clonotype. The V call is TRBV29-1, the J call TRBJ2-1; possibly TRBD1 for D (5 bases). The germline V gene encodes CDR1 SQVTM and CDR2 ANQGSEA. The V and J ends lost 3 bases and 5 bases respectively, with 14 bases between them. The CDR3 contains 14 residues. This CDR3 reads CSVDPGSEDNEQFF. CDR3 nucleotide sequence: TGCAGCGTTGACCCAGGGTCAGAGGACAATGAGCAGTTCTTC.

The gene calls are TRBV20-1 and TRBJ1-1; D uncertain. CDR3 length: 14 amino acids. Per the germline V gene, CDR1 is DFQATT and CDR2 is SNEGSKA (reference sequence). V was pared by 1 base and J by 0 bases, with 9 bases between. In DNA form, the CDR3 reads TGCAGTGCTAGAGTTAGTACAATGAACACTGAAGCTTTCTTT. This translates into CSARVSTMNTEAFF.

The chain couples TRBV6-1 to TRBJ2-1, with a possible D match to TRBD2 (6 bases). The germline CDR1 and CDR2 sequences are MNHNS and SASEGT. The CDR3 is made up of 14 amino acids. V lost 8 bases and J 6 bases, leaving 17 bases between the germline ends. This CDR3 reads CASDTWWGGNEQFF. Written as DNA, the CDR3 is TGTGCCAGCGATACATGGTGGGGAGGCAATGAGCAGTTCTTC.

The chain carries TRBV5-1 and TRBJ2-1, with 7 bases aligning to TRBD2. V lost 0 bases to trimming and J lost 5 bases; unmatched junction nucleotides: 5. The germline V gene has CDR1 SGHRS and CDR2 YFSETQ. This CDR3 contains 15 residues. The CDR3 here is CASSLGTSADNEQFF. In DNA form, the CDR3 reads TGCGCCAGCAGCTTGGGCACTAGCGCCGACAATGAGCAGTTCTTC.

This clonotype has more than one count but fewer than ten. V usage is TRBV7-9 and J usage is TRBJ2-1; TRBD1 matches 10 bases. V gave up 4 bases and J gave up 2 bases; unmatched junction bases: 8. The CDR3 length is 17 residues. CDR1 and CDR2 (germline): SEHNR, FQNEAQ (reference sequence). CDR3 nucleotides: TGTGCCAGCAGCTCTCCGACAGGGGGCTCACCCTACAATGAGCAGTTCTTC. This encodes CASSSPTGGSPYNEQFF.

The chain is built from TRBV20-1 and TRBJ2-1; 9 bases fit TRBD2. The germline V gene encodes CDR1 DFQATT and CDR2 SNEGSKA (reference sequence). The junction had 8 bases not matched to a gene; V was cut back by 4 bases and J by 7 bases. The CDR3 is 14 amino acids. The CDR3 is CSANEAGGRNEQFF. CDR3 DNA: TGCAGTGCTAACGAAGCGGGAGGTAGGAATGAGCAGTTCTTC.

The rearrangement joins TRBV7-2 to TRBJ2-3, with 13 bases fitting TRBD2. This CDR3 contains 15 residues. J lost 7 bases, V lost 5 bases, and 6 bases had no gene match. Germline CDR1 SGHTA, CDR2 FQGNSA. CDR3 sequence reads: CASSEGLAGPNTQYF. The CDR3 nucleotides read TGTGCCAGCAGCGAGGGACTAGCGGGGCCTAATACGCAGTATTTT. Full variable domain (missing parts from reference TRBV7-2 and TRBJ2-3): GAGVSQSPSNKVTEKGKDVELRCDPISGHTALYWYRQSLGQGLEFLIYFQGNSAPDKSGLPSDRFSAERTGGSVSTLTIQRTQQEDSAVYLCASSEGLAGPNTQYFGPGTRLTVL.

The rearrangement joins TRBV12-5 to TRBJ2-1; no clear D gene. Germline lookup yields CDR1 LGHNT and CDR2 FRNRAP. The CDR3 has 11 amino acids. Deletions cut 1 base from V and 8 bases from J, with 3 bases between. In DNA, the CDR3 is TGTGCTAGTGGTTTGGGCTATGAGCAGTTCTTC. Translation gives CASGLGYEQFF. Using reference TRBV12-5 and TRBJ2-1 for the parts outside the CDR3, the full variable domain is DARVTQTPRHKVTEMGQEVTMRCQPILGHNTVFWYRQTMMQGLELLAYFRNRAPLDDSGMPKDRFSAEMPDATLATLKIQPSEPRDSAVYFCASGLGYEQFFGPGTRLTVL.